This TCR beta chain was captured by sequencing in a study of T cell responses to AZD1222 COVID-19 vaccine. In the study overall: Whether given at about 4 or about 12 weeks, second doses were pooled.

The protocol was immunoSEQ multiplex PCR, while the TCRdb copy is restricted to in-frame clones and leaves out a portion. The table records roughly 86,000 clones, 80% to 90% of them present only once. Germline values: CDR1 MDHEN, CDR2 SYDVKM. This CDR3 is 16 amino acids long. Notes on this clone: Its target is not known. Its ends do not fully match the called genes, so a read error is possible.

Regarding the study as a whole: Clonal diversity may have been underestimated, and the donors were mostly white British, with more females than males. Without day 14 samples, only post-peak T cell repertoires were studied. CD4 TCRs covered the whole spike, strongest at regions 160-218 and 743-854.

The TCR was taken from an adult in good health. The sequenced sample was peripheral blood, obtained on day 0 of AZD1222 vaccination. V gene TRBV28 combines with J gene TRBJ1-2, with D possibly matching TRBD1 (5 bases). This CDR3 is CASSFLLRDAKYGYTF. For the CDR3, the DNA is TGTGCCAGCAGTTTTTTGCTCCGGGACGCTAAATATGGCTACACCTTC.